The 10 T cell receptor beta chains in this list originate from one sample, sequenced in a study of OX40 agonist ivuxolimab in advanced cancers. The repertoire was sequenced with immunoSEQ multiplex PCR; TCRdb's copy has only in-frame clones and lacks some. The sample holds around 70,000 clones; more than 65% are singletons and the top ten take approximately 5%. Source: CD4+ or CD8+ T cells sorted from blood, taken in a trial of the OX40 agonist ivuxolimab. These receptors were obtained from an adult with an advanced solid tumor such as melanoma, head and neck, liver or kidney cancer.

The chain combines TRBV4-2 with TRBJ2-1; 7 nucleotides line up with TRBD2. Germline lookup yields CDR1 LGHNA and CDR2 YNFKEQ. After removal of 3 bases from V and 12 bases from J, the junction contained 14 bases not matched to a gene. The CDR3 has 15 residues. The chain's CDR3 is CASSQFASGGGGQFF. The CDR3 DNA follows: TGTGCCAGCAGCCAGTTTGCTAGCGGAGGAGGTGGGCAGTTCTTC.

The chain uses TRBV6-5 and TRBJ1-3, with D possibly being TRBD1 (5 bases). Trimming shortened V by 2 bases and J by 2 bases, and 10 bases separated the two germline ends. The CDR3 consists of 15 residues. Germline V gives CDR1 MNHEY, CDR2 SVGAGI. CDR3: CASSYDRGPGNTIYF. The CDR3 DNA reads as TGTGCCAGCAGTTACGACAGAGGGCCTGGAAACACCATATATTTT.

The chain links TRBV4-3 to TRBJ2-2; D may correspond to TRBD1 or TRBD2 (5 bases each). The CDR3 loop spans 15 amino acids. The V gene lost 2 bases and the J gene lost 3 bases, with 10 bases spanning the gap. From germline, CDR1 is LGHNA and CDR2 YSLEER. In nucleotides, the CDR3 is TGCGCCAGCAGCCAAAAATGGGACGACACCGGGGAGCTGTTTTTT. This translates into CASSQKWDDTGELFF.

J is TRBJ2-1 and V is TRBV5-4; 10 bases line up with TRBD2. The ends lost 3 bases at V and 4 bases at J; junction bases unmatched: 7. This CDR3 contains 16 residues. Germline loops: CDR1 SGHNT, CDR2 YYREEE (reference sequence). In DNA form, the CDR3 reads TGTGCCAGCAGCTACGCCGGGACTAGCGTTTACAATGAGCAGTTCTTC. It translates to CASSYAGTSVYNEQFF. The entire variable domain, with the rest obtained from reference TRBV5-4 and TRBJ2-1, is as follows: ETGVTQSPTHLIKTRGQQVTLRCSSQSGHNTVSWYQQALGQGPQFIFQYYREEENGRGNFPPRFSGLQFPNYSSELNVNALELDDSALYLCASSYAGTSVYNEQFFGPGTRLTVL.

The chain links TRBV7-8 to TRBJ1-1; D unclear. CDR1 is SGHVS and CDR2 is FQNEAQ in the germline V gene. V was trimmed by 1 base and J by 11 bases, leaving 17 bases between them. The CDR3 extends over 14 amino acids. The CDR3 loop reads CASSLDPARRGAFF. DNA for the CDR3: TGTGCCAGCAGCTTAGACCCCGCGCGGCGTGGCGCTTTCTTT.

This clone appeared a single time. The rearrangement joins TRBV5-6 to TRBJ2-5; D may be TRBD1 (5 bases). V was clipped by 1 base and J by 0 bases, with 10 bases between them. CDR1 is SGHDT, CDR2 YYEEEE, per germline. CDR3 length equals 15 residues. The CDR3 region is CASSLKGAHQETQYF. The CDR3 DNA reads as TGTGCCAGCAGCTTGAAAGGGGCCCACCAAGAGACCCAGTACTTC.

This chain connects TRBV7-3 to TRBJ1-2; 10 bases match TRBD1. The CDR3 sequence is 17 residues long. Germline values: CDR1 SGHTA, CDR2 FQGTGA. V shed 5 bases, J shed 4 bases, and the junction held 13 bases outside the gene matches. The CDR3 region is CASSRSPGTGVSYGYTF. The DNA of the CDR3 is TGTGCCAGCAGCCGAAGTCCCGGGACAGGGGTTAGCTATGGCTACACCTTC.

The chain couples TRBV7-8 to TRBJ1-1; D is uncertain. From germline, CDR1 is SGHVS and CDR2 FQNEAQ. This CDR3 is 16 amino acids long. The V end lost 5 bases, the J end lost 4 bases, and 20 bases lay between the germline ends. The DNA of the CDR3 is TGTGCCAGCAGCCGCGCGGGCAGGAAAGATCTCACTGAAGCTTTCTTT. It specifies CASSRAGRKDLTEAFF. The full variable domain, rest sourced from reference TRBV7-8 and TRBJ1-1, is GAGVSQSPRYKVAKRGQDVALRCDPISGHVSLFWYQQALGQGPEFLTYFQNEAQLDKSGLPSDRFFAERPEGSVSTLKIQRTQQEDSAVYLCASSRAGRKDLTEAFFGQGTRLTVV.

V gene TRBV5-1 combines with J gene TRBJ1-2, with 7 bases fitting TRBD1. CDR1 is SGHRS and CDR2 is YFSETQ in the germline V gene. J lost 8 bases, V lost 4 bases, and 14 bases had no gene match. There are 15 residues in the CDR3. The CDR3 is CASSPRGETGRGYTF. CDR3 sequence (DNA): TGCGCCAGCAGCCCAAGGGGGGAGACAGGGCGCGGCTACACCTTC.

The chain has TRBV9 and TRBJ1-2, with D perhaps TRBD1 (5 bases). In germline, CDR1 is SGDLS, CDR2 YYNGEE. The CDR3 spans 15 residues. The V end was cut by 1 base, the J end by 3 bases, with 13 bases between. The CDR3 nucleotides read TGTGCCAGCAGCGTATTGTCCCAGGGAGACTATGGCTACACCTTC. It codes for CASSVLSQGDYGYTF. The whole variable domain, filled in from reference TRBV9 and TRBJ1-2, reads DSGVTQTPKHLITATGQRVTLRCSPRSGDLSVYWYQQSLDQGLQFLIQYYNGEERAKGNILERFSAQQFPDLHSELNLSSLELGDSALYFCASSVLSQGDYGYTFGSGTRLTVV.